Sequencing of this T cell receptor beta chain was carried out in a study of T cell repertoires in ileal Crohn's disease. Sequencing used immunoSEQ multiplex PCR; TCRdb keeps in-frame clones, though not all of them. The repertoire holds 15,000 to 20,000 clones, with roughly 72% as singletons. CDR1 and CDR2 (germline): SGHTA, FQGNSA. The V end lost 4 bases, the J end lost 6 bases, and 21 bases lay between the germline ends. This CDR3 is built from 16 residues. In the case of this clone: What it binds is unknown.

Points from the study as a whole: Endoscopy was done a median around 6.9 months after surgery.

The time point denotes: neoterminal ileum biopsy at postoperative endoscopy, about 6 months after surgery. V gene TRBV7-2 combines with J gene TRBJ1-2, with D maybe TRBD1 (6 bases). The receptor was isolated from an adult with Crohn's disease. Specimen: ileal tissue. CDR3 nucleotides: TGTGCCAGCAGCTGGGGGCTTGTAGGGGTCGGGGATGGCTACACCTTC. It codes for CASSWGLVGVGDGYTF. The full variable domain, with the rest looked up from reference TRBV7-2 and TRBJ1-2, is GAGVSQSPSNKVTEKGKDVELRCDPISGHTALYWYRQSLGQGLEFLIYFQGNSAPDKSGLPSDRFSAERTGGSVSTLTIQRTQQEDSAVYLCASSWGLVGVGDGYTFGSGTRLTVV.